This passage covers 13 T cell receptor beta chains from one sample sequenced in a study of T and B cells in COVID-19 patients. TRB was amplified from about 260-540 ng of blood genomic DNA. Multiplex PCR with BIOMED2 TRB-A/B primer pools amplified TRB rearrangements. TCRdb re-derived calls from the multiplex PCR reads in MiXCR, one entry per CDR3 protein. This table has thousands of distinct CDR3 sequences, roughly 27% appearing once. The sequencing sample was made of blood. The receptors here all came from a human donor with active COVID-19. The donor label of this sample is uncertain.

A word on this clonotype: A much larger clone sits a single nucleotide away, making a read error possible. The CDR3 is CASSIRTSGNEQFF. In DNA form, the CDR3 reads TGTGCCAGTAGTATCAGGACTAGCGGGAATGAGCAGTTCTTC. The chain recombines TRBV19 with TRBJ2-1, with 11 bases identical to TRBD2. CDR1 LNHDA and CDR2 SQIVND come from the germline V gene (reference sequence). After removal of 3 bases from V and 7 bases from J, the junction contained 2 bases not matched to a gene. The length of the CDR3 is 14 residues.

This clonotype is termed medium-sized. CDR3 sequence reads: CASSMAQLYNSPLHF. The CDR3, as DNA: TGTGCCAGTAGTATGGCACAGCTCTATAATTCACCCCTCCACTTT. The gene calls are TRBV19 and TRBJ1-6; the D is unclear. From germline, CDR1 is LNHDA and CDR2 SQIVND (reference sequence). V lost 3 bases to trimming and J lost 3 bases, with 9 bases between them. The CDR3 consists of 15 residues.

This chain uses TRBV20-1 with TRBJ2-3; weak D call: TRBD2 (6 bases). The V gene's germline CDR1 is DFQATT and CDR2 SNEGSKA (reference sequence). This CDR3 contains 15 residues. V lost 3 bases and J 4 bases, leaving 17 bases between the germline ends. The CDR3: CSASDPGEAPDTQYF. Written as DNA, the CDR3 is TGCAGTGCTAGCGATCCGGGGGAAGCCCCAGATACGCAGTATTTT.

The CDR3, as DNA: TGTGCCAGCAGGTCAGAAGCCAAATCGGGTGAAAAACTGTTTTTT. It codes for CASRSEAKSGEKLFF. The chain combines TRBV6-1 with TRBJ1-4, with unresolved D. The CDR3 length is 15 residues. V lost 6 bases and J 7 bases, leaving 18 bases between the germline ends. CDR1 is MNHNS and CDR2 is SASEGT in the germline V gene.

Regarding this clonotype: At one of its ends the junction is not consistent with the germline gene, which may arise from a read error. This chain uses TRBV6-2 or TRBV6-3 with TRBJ1-6; D call uncertain. CDR1 and CDR2 from the germline V gene are MNHEY and SVGEGT. The CDR3 sequence is 12 residues long. In nucleotides, the CDR3 is TGTGCCACCAGTTCGGACGTGGTCACCCTCCACTTT. Translation: CATSSDVVTLHF.

The V call is TRBV5-1, the J call TRBJ2-2; a weak D match, TRBD2 (7 bases). CDR3 length equals 17 residues. Trimming stripped 3 bases from V and 4 bases from J, with 19 bases between. The V gene's germline CDR1 is SGHRS and CDR2 YFSETQ. CDR3 sequence: CASSSGGPPSGTGELFF. The DNA for the CDR3 is TGCGCCAGCAGCTCCGGGGGGCCACCTTCGGGCACCGGGGAGCTGTTTTTT.

By share of the sample, this clonotype is medium-sized. The V gene is TRBV27, the J gene TRBJ1-2, with D possibly being TRBD1 (5 bases). Germline V lookup: CDR1 MNHEY, CDR2 SMNVEV (reference sequence). V lost 1 base and J 4 bases, leaving 13 bases between the germline ends. The CDR3 totals 15 residues. DNA of the CDR3: TGTGCCAGCAGTTTATTAGGGCAGGGCGGCTATGGCTACACCTTC. Its protein product is CASSLLGQGGYGYTF.

By share, this clonotype ranks as medium-sized. The J gene is TRBJ2-1, the V gene TRBV12-3 or TRBV12-4, with 7 nucleotides matching TRBD2. V lost 5 bases and J lost 0; bases outside the gene matches: 7. CDR3 length: 16 amino acids. The CDR3 is CASSPLGGNSYNEQFF. The DNA for the CDR3 is TGTGCCAGCAGTCCTTTGGGAGGGAACTCCTACAATGAGCAGTTCTTC.

This clonotype was observed a few times. The genes are TRBV19 and TRBJ1-1; 8 bases fit TRBD1. V lost 4 bases and J lost 8; bases outside the gene matches: 6. This CDR3 spans 13 amino acids. Germline V gene data show CDR1 as LNHDA and CDR2 as SQIVND (reference sequence). CDR3 nucleotides: TGTGCCAGTAGTACAGGACAGGGAAGGGAAGCTTTCTTT. Translated, it gives CASSTGQGREAFF.

This clonotype is medium-sized (0.01 to 0.1%). The chain employs TRBV6-5 and TRBJ1-2; D gene ambiguous. Germline loops: CDR1 MNHEY, CDR2 SVGAGI. CDR3 length equals 14 residues. V shed 0 bases and J shed 4 bases, with 9 bases lying between them. The CDR3: CASSYSRRSYGYTF. Here the CDR3 DNA reads TGTGCCAGCAGTTACTCTAGGAGGTCCTATGGCTACACCTTC.

The chain combines TRBV11-1 with TRBJ2-7; the match to TRBD2 covers 8 bases. The germline V gene has CDR1 SGHAT and CDR2 FQDESV (reference sequence). Trimming removed 5 bases from V and 4 bases from J; junction bases left unmatched: 10. The CDR3 is 15 amino acids. The DNA of the CDR3 is TGTGCCAGCAGCATCGGAGCGGGGGCGGGATACGAGCAGTACTTC. Its protein is CASSIGAGAGYEQYF. The whole variable domain, filled in from reference TRBV11-1 and TRBJ2-7, reads EAEVAQSPRYKITEKSQAVAFWCDPISGHATLYWYRQILGQGPELLVQFQDESVVDDSQLPKDRFSAERLKGVDSTLKIQPAELGDSAMYLCASSIGAGAGYEQYFGPGTRLTVT.

This clonotype came up a few times. The chain employs TRBV30 and TRBJ2-3; 11 positions agree with TRBD2. After removal of 2 bases from V and 1 base from J, the junction contained 17 bases not matched to a gene. There are 20 residues in the CDR3. From germline, CDR1 is GTSNPN and CDR2 SVGIG (reference sequence). CDR3 bases: TGTGCCTGGAGTCCTCGGGGTAGCGGGAGGGCAGGTTGGGGCACAGATACGCAGTATTTT. Its protein is CAWSPRGSGRAGWGTDTQYF.

This clonotype was counted only a few times. The J gene is TRBJ1-2, the V gene TRBV5-4; no clear D. The length of the CDR3 is 16 residues. Germline V lookup: CDR1 SGHNT, CDR2 YYREEE (reference sequence). Trimming took off 4 bases at V and 4 bases at J, with 20 bases between the two ends. The CDR3 DNA reads as TGTGCCAGCAGCCGCCCCGTGACCCATAGGATCTATGGCTACACCTTC. Its protein is CASSRPVTHRIYGYTF.